This T cell receptor beta chain is drawn from a study of blood T cells in healthy people across ages (dated by TCRdb to between 2014 and 2016). Concerning the study at large: Template switching captured roughly one uniquely barcoded TCR beta cDNA molecule per two T cells in model experiments. Using deep sequencing normalized with unique cDNA molecular identifiers, the study measured how TCR beta repertoire diversity changes with age. Four age groups were formed from the donors: young (average approximately 15 years), middle-aged (roughly 38), aged (over 55) and long-lived (more than 75). The study analyzed two additional independent replicas of 1 million unique cDNA reads from the same blood draw for two donors, one aged 18 to 29 and one aged 80 or older.

The roughly 37 donors, aged 6 to 90 years, were systemically healthy Caucasian individuals from Russia. Each donor gave about 11 milliliters of peripheral blood, drawn into EDTA-treated Vacutainer tubes. PBMCs were isolated by Ficoll-Paque density-gradient centrifugation, with at least 7 million obtained per sample. Trizol reagent was used to extract total RNA from the PBMCs, yielding at least 5.5 micrograms per sample. For every donor, flow cytometry on a PBMC aliquot measured the percentage of naive CD45RAhigh/CD27high T cells. Libraries were made using 5' RACE. TCRdb lists the instrument as Illumina HiSeq 2500. The second PCR ran for about 7 to 11 cycles and used a J-beta primer mix along with a sample-barcoded 5' primer. A unique molecular identifier was introduced onto each TCR beta cDNA molecule by a template-switch 5' adaptor carrying 12 random nucleotides. At least 2.5 million CDR3-containing paired-end reads were obtained from each sample. First-strand cDNA synthesis was performed from all RNA using the Mint cDNA synthesis kit, with priming by a TRBC-specific oligonucleotide. After uracil-DNA glycosylase treatment, a first 18-cycle PCR used universal primers M1SS and BC2_uni_R on all cDNA. As for the original processing: For normalization, 1 million high-quality reads were randomly selected from each sample, with every read carrying a distinct molecular identifier. Instead of being binned into consensus sequences, reads with shared molecular identifiers were discarded. MiTCR, run with a Q25 quality threshold and the strictest error-elimination algorithm, handled CDR3 identification, clonotype clustering and error correction. A nonparametric unseen species model with Euler transformation was used to estimate a lower bound on total TCR beta diversity. The public reads were reanalyzed by TCRdb: fastp trimming at Q25, MiXCR alignment, in-frame beta chains only. Every CDR3 protein is listed once, alongside the most common genes and DNA of its rows. TCRdb's processing, not the authors', yielded these V and J calls. The sample includes more than 900,000 distinct CDR3 sequences, with under 30% observed a single time. The biggest ten clones account for approximately 0.7% of the sample.

CDR1 is given as LGHNA and CDR2 as YSLEER, both from the germline V gene. V drops 0 bases and J drops 7 bases, leaving 6 bases in between. The CDR3 goes from the cysteine to the phenylalanine over 12 residues. Kept here is only the CDR3 DNA, which spans 36 bases and is read in frame from base 1. In regard to this clonotype: What antigen it recognizes has not been identified. No base-level quality is on record; no much larger clone is a single base apart.

What the work shows at the level of the full study, not this receptor alone: The percentage of naive T cells measured by flow cytometry correlated strongly with observed TCR beta diversity. The CMV infection status of donors was not known, potentially confounding age-related changes in expanded clonotypes. Because profiling used bulk unsorted PBMCs, naive and antigen-experienced compartments could not be compared conclusively. Estimates of total diversity based on one million sequenced T cells were considered lower bounds and underestimates. Compared with the aged group, the long-lived group had more naive CD4+ T cells, fewer expanded clones and increased TCR diversity, a pattern suggesting age selection. As age increased, observed TCR beta diversity per million T cells dropped in a roughly linear way, and a significant reduction was already evident by age about 36.

These data also featured in a second study, about T cells of mothers and their children. That second report states: Donors were nine systemically healthy Caucasian individuals: three mothers and their six children. cDNA synthesis used all of the extracted RNA, with roughly 1.5 ug of RNA in each 15 ul reaction. Sample barcodes and 2-4 random nucleotides were added via the M1S primer in the second PCR. Over 8.5 million TCR beta CDR3 reads came from each mother, compared with some 3.1 million reads from each child. Thymic selection shapes the output of TCR recombination in a similar way in related and unrelated pairs, and inherited differences have a minor effect. Normalized repertoire overlap was always found to be slightly, but never significantly, higher in related mother-child pairs than in unrelated mother-child pairs. No persistent microchimeric T cell clones were found, with a detection sensitivity of approximately 100 clones per million clonotypes. To look for features that set related mother-child pairs apart from unrelated individuals, the researchers ran deep NGS to compare the TCR beta repertoires of mothers and children. On average, the children were approximately 11 +/- 4 years old, while the mothers were roughly 36 +/- 4 years old. After adapter ligation was performed with NEBNext reagents, the libraries were sequenced on an Illumina HiSeq 2000 with 100+100 nt paired-end reads. To prevent cross-contamination, the mother and child libraries were prepared a month apart and were sequenced in separate runs. For each donor, somewhere between roughly 450,000 and 2,000,000 distinct TCR beta clonotypes were identified. Naive TCR beta clonotypes were estimated from low-frequency clonotypes matched to each donor's FACS-determined naive share, without sorting.

The specimen sequenced was blood. The rearrangement combines TRBV4-3 with TRBJ1-1; the D gene identity is not certain. This receptor was identified in a girl between 2 and 10 years old in good health. CDR3 reads: CASSQDVGEAFF. The DNA sequence reads TGCGCCAGCAGCCAAGATGTAGGTGAAGCTTTCTTT.